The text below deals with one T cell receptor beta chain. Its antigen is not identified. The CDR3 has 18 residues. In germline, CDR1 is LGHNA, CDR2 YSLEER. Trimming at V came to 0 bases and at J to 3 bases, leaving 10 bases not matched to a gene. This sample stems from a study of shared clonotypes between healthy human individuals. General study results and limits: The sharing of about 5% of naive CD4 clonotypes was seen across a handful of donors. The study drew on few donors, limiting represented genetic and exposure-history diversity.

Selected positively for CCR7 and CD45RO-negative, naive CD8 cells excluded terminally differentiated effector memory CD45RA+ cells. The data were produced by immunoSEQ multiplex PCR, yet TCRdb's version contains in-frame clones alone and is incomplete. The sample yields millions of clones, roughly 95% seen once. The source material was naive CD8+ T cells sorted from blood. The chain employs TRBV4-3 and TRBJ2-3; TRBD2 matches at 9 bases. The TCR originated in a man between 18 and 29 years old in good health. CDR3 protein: CASSQEVAGGPATDTQYF. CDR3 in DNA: TGCGCCAGCAGCCAAGAGGTGGCGGGAGGGCCTGCTACAGATACGCAGTATTTT.